This TCR beta chain was sequenced in a study of CD8+ T cells in alopecia areata (dated by TCRdb to 2016 to 2018). Study-level background: The treated patients took part in an open-label pilot trial in which moderate-to-severe alopecia areata was treated with oral tofacitinib at 5 to 10 mg twice daily. Tofacitinib was administered for 6 to 18 months, and 6 months of follow-up off drug were then conducted to assess delayed response and recurrence. In both human patients and the C3H/HeJ mouse model, the study applied high-throughput TCRbeta sequencing to look at T cell clonal expansion in alopecia areata. Human TCRbeta sequencing covered scalp tissue and sorted CD4+ and CD8+ peripheral blood T cells from patchy and totalis/universalis alopecia areata patients and healthy controls. Tofacitinib-treated patients had biopsies at baseline and at 4 and 24 weeks of treatment, with a later scalp biopsy in several patients. Scalp clonality was compared among normal scalp (n=4), patchy alopecia areata scalp (n=8), and alopecia totalis/universalis scalp (n=8). The RNA source kit depended on sample type: the PAXgene miRNA kit for fixed scalp, the miRNeasy kit for PBMCs, and the RNeasy kit for mouse skin. TCRbeta CDR3 regions were amplified by immunoSEQ multiplex PCR with 35 Vbeta forward and 13 Jbeta reverse primers.

The library was prepared using the immunoSEQ multiplex PCR assay. To provide template for TCR sequencing, every sample had RNA extracted and reverse transcribed into cDNA. SuperScript III was used for first-strand cDNA synthesis, primed with a 2:1 mix of oligo-dT and random hexamers. A synthetic immune receptor repertoire was used to assess amplification bias, and residual bias was removed computationally. Regarding the original processing steps: After raw reads were preprocessed to remove errors, the CDR3 was defined following IMGT conventions as running from the conserved cysteine to phenylalanine. To get clonality, Shannon entropy was normalized by log2 of the number of productive unique TCRs and the result was subtracted from 1. CD4 or CD8 identity of scalp clones was inferred by cross-referencing scalp TCRbeta sequences with sorted blood CD4 and CD8 repertoires. This immuneACCESS table, as held by TCRdb, lists in-frame sequences with V and J called but not all clones. Of the missing ones, under half trace to an unresolved V gene in checked studies; the others have no known cause. V and J calls and clone size follow that table, whereas D and trimming were derived from the DNA. Within this sample are roughly 140,000 clones, with around half of them counted one time only. 15% to 20% of the sample is taken by the ten largest.

Study-level results and caveats: TCR sequences shared between patients were less clear than in mice, possibly partly because of HLA diversity in the patient population. Unlike mouse skin, where gammadelta T cells dominate, normal human skin contains resident alphabeta T cells that get sequenced too, which complicates analysis of the scalp TCR repertoire. Compared with normal scalp, lesional scalp, particularly in alopecia totalis/universalis, had higher clonality and more expanded CD8+ clones, which suggests antigenic drive.

The time point label corresponds to: baseline before oral tofacitinib. Lesional scalp punch biopsies and peripheral blood were collected from alopecia areata patients. After PBMCs were isolated by density centrifugation and stained for CD3, CD4 and CD8, a FACSAria was used to sort CD4+ and CD8+ T cells. A word on this clone: No antigen is known for it. No quality values exist for individual bases; no much larger clone is one base distant.

Sample: CD8+ T cells sorted from blood, taken at week 0. The sequence was collected from a human donor with alopecia areata.

CDR3 region: CASSKYCENPYEQYF. The DNA sequence follows: TGTGCCAGCAGCAAATACTGCGAGAACCCCTACGAGCAGTACTTC. The rearrangement combines TRBV21-1 with TRBJ2-7; the table's D call, TRBD2, has no DNA check behind it. TRBV21-1 is assigned pseudogene status. The CDR3 starts with the cysteine, ends with the phenylalanine, and has 15 residues. Only the CDR3 DNA stays, 45 bases, in frame from base 1.